Shown below are 13 T cell receptor beta chains from a single sample sequenced in a study of cytomegalovirus exposure and HLA in healthy donors. The primer mix had 60 Vbeta and 13 Jbeta primers. Sequenced by immunoSEQ multiplex PCR; TCRdb stores in-frame clones only, minus some. This table holds about 38,000 clones, 86% found once. The sequenced material came from PBMCs. These receptors all come from a woman aged 40 to 55 in good health and CMV-seropositive.

In its sample, this clone is medium-sized. The V and J genes are TRBV5-6 and TRBJ1-5; tentatively, D is TRBD1 (6 bases). This CDR3 contains 17 residues. Germline CDR1 and CDR2: SGHDT and YYEEEE. With 5 bases removed from V and 6 bases from J, the gap between germline ends came to 24 bases. CDR3 sequence (DNA): TGTGCCAGCAGTTATACAGGGCCGGGCTTTCAGGGTCAGCCCCAGCATTTT. Translation gives CASSYTGPGFQGQPQHF.

This sequence joins TRBV6-5 and TRBJ1-5, with unresolved D. Germline values: CDR1 MNHEY, CDR2 SVGAGI. V lost 6 bases and J 6 bases, leaving 12 bases between the germline ends. This CDR3 region has 13 residues. This CDR3 reads CASRAGATQPQHF. The CDR3 nucleotides read TGTGCCAGCAGGGCGGGAGCGACTCAGCCCCAGCATTTT.

In its sample, this clone was seen once. The chain links TRBV19 to TRBJ2-5, with D possibly TRBD2 on 6 matching bases. V was pared by 2 bases and J by 5 bases, with 15 bases between. CDR3 length: 15 amino acids. Germline CDR1 LNHDA, CDR2 SQIVND (reference sequence). This CDR3 is CASSITLGRRETQYF. CDR3 DNA sequence: TGTGCCAGTAGTATAACTCTCGGGAGAAGGGAGACCCAGTACTTC.

This sequence joins TRBV18 and TRBJ2-7; maybe TRBD2 (6 bases). The CDR3 sequence is 14 residues long. The V and J ends lost 3 bases and 1 base respectively, with 10 bases between them. Per the germline V gene, CDR1 is KGHSH and CDR2 is LQKENI. The CDR3 nucleotides are TGTGCCAGCTCACCGATCGGAGGGTCCTACGAGCAGTACTTC. It codes for CASSPIGGSYEQYF.

This chain links TRBV7-7 with TRBJ2-6; maybe TRBD2 (5 bases). V gave up 5 bases and J gave up 4 bases, with 9 bases separating them. Looked up from germline, CDR1 is SSHAT and CDR2 is FNYEAQ (reference sequence). The CDR3 spans 14 residues. The CDR3 DNA sequence: TGTGCCAGCAGCCCCGGGGTCGGGGCCAACGTCCTGACTTTC. Encoded protein: CASSPGVGANVLTF.

The chain couples TRBV7-8 to TRBJ2-3; 11 bases align to TRBD2. Trimming took 5 bases from V and 0 from J; bases not matched to a gene: 13. CDR1 and CDR2 (germline): SGHVS, FQNEAQ. This CDR3 spans 19 amino acids. CDR3 sequence: CASSPYILAGDLSTDTQYF. The CDR3 bases are TGTGCCAGCAGCCCCTACATACTAGCGGGGGATTTAAGCACAGATACGCAGTATTTT.

The V gene is TRBV27, the J gene TRBJ1-5, with D maybe TRBD1 (6 bases). Looked up from germline, CDR1 is MNHEY and CDR2 is SMNVEV (reference sequence). V lost 4 bases, J lost 5 bases, and 12 bases lay in between. This CDR3 has 14 amino acids. The CDR3 loop is CASSSAQGDQPQHF. The CDR3 nucleotides read TGTGCCAGCAGTTCTGCACAGGGAGATCAGCCCCAGCATTTT.

This sequence joins TRBV7-9 and TRBJ2-5; no firm D call. The DNA matches TRBJ2-7 better at its end, which makes the J call doubtful. The CDR3 spans 14 residues. CDR1 SEHNR and CDR2 FQNEAQ come from the germline V gene (reference sequence). This chain's CDR3 is CASSLVVAAYEQYF. The DNA for the CDR3 is TGTGCCAGCAGCTTAGTGGTGGCGGCCTACGAGCAGTACTTC.

The chain uses TRBV19 and TRBJ2-7; D is unclear. The CDR3 loop spans 11 amino acids. V lost 6 bases, J lost 4 bases, and 7 bases lay in between. Germline lookup yields CDR1 LNHDA and CDR2 SQIVND (reference sequence). This CDR3 reads CASRGPYEQYF. The CDR3 bases are TGTGCCAGTAGGGGCCCTTACGAGCAGTACTTC.

This chain links TRBV2 with TRBJ1-5; tentatively, D is TRBD1 (5 bases). The V end lost 7 bases, the J end lost 4 bases, and 17 bases lay between the germline ends. Germline V gene data show CDR1 as SNHLY and CDR2 as FYNNEI. This CDR3 has 15 residues. CDR3 bases: TGTGCCAGCAAGAGTGGGTCAGGGAATAATCAGCCCCAGCATTTT. It is translated as CASKSGSGNNQPQHF.

The chain recombines TRBV6-1 with TRBJ2-7, with D possibly matching TRBD1 (5 bases). CDR1 and CDR2 (germline): MNHNS, SASEGT. Between the trimmed V and J ends, which lost 5 bases and 5 bases, there was a span of 13 bases. The CDR3 consists of 13 residues. As DNA, the CDR3 is TGTGCCAGCAGTCGGGCAGGGTACGACGAGCAGTACTTC. Encoded protein: CASSRAGYDEQYF.

The chain links TRBV5-1 to TRBJ1-2; TRBD1 aligns across 10 bases. CDR1 and CDR2 (germline): SGHRS, YFSETQ. Losses at the gene ends were 3 bases for V and 5 bases for J; bases not matched to a gene: 4. This CDR3 is 14 amino acids long. CDR3 protein: CASSSGTGVYGYTF. CDR3 nucleotide sequence: TGCGCCAGCAGCTCCGGGACAGGGGTTTATGGCTACACCTTC. The entire variable domain, with the rest obtained from reference TRBV5-1 and TRBJ1-2, is as follows: KAGVTQTPRYLIKTRGQQVTLSCSPISGHRSVSWYQQTPGQGLQFLFEYFSETQRNKGNFPGRFSGRQFSNSRSEMNVSTLELGDSALYLCASSSGTGVYGYTFGSGTRLTVV.

There are a few counts of this clone. V gene TRBV7-8 combines with J gene TRBJ1-5; 10 bases are a match to TRBD1. The germline V gene has CDR1 SGHVS and CDR2 FQNEAQ. This CDR3 contains 14 residues. Trimming removed 3 bases from V and 4 bases from J; junction bases left unmatched: 0. The CDR3 DNA reads TGTGCCAGCAGCTTGGACAGGGGGAATCAGCCCCAGCATTTT. It encodes CASSLDRGNQPQHF.